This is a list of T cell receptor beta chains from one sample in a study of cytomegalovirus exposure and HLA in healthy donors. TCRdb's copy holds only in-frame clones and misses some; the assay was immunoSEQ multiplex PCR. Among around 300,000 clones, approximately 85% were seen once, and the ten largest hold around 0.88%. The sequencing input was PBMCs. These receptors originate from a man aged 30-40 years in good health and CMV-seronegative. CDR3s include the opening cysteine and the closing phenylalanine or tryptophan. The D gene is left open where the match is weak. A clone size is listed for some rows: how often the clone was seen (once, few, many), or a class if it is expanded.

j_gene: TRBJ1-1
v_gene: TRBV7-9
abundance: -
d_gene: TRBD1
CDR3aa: CASSGDRGHTEAFF
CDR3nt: TGTGCCAGCAGCGGCGACAGGGGGCACACTGAAGCTTTCTTT

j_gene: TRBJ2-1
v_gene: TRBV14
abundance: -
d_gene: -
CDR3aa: CASSQEWHRDNEQFF
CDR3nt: TGTGCCAGCAGCCAAGAATGGCACAGAGACAATGAGCAGTTCTTC

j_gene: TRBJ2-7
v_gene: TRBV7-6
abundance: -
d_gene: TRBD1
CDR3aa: CASSLATGGRYEQYF
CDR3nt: TGTGCCAGCAGCTTAGCGACAGGGGGCCGCTACGAGCAGTACTTC

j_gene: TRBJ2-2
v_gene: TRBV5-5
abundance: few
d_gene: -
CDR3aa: CASSLDRATGELFF
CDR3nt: TGTGCCAGCAGCTTGGACAGGGCCACCGGGGAGCTGTTTTTT

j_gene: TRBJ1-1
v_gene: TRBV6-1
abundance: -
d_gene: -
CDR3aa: CATRGDVMNTEAFF
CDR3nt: TGTGCCACCAGAGGGGATGTGATGAACACTGAAGCTTTCTTT

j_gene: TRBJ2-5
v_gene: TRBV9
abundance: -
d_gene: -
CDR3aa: CASSVEGIQETQYF
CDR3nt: TGTGCCAGCAGCGTAGAGGGGATCCAAGAGACCCAGTACTTC

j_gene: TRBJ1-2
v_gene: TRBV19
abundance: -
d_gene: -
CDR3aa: CASSPDRQGGYTF
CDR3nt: TGTGCCAGTAGTCCGGACCGGCAGGGGGGCTACACCTTC

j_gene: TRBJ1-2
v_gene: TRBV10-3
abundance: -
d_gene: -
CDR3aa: CAISELGRMEGGYTF
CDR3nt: TGTGCCATCAGTGAATTGGGACGGATGGAGGGTGGCTACACCTTC

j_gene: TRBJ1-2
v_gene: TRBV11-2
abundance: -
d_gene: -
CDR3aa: CASSLGTSNYGYTF
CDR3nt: TGTGCCAGCAGCCTCGGGACTTCTAACTATGGCTACACCTTC

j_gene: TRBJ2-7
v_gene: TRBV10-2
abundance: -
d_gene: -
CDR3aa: CARTNNQYEQYF
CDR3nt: TGCGCCCGGACTAATAATCAGTACGAGCAGTACTTC

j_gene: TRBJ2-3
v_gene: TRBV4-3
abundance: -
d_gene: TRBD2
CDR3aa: CASSHTSGGETDTQYF
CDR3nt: TGCGCCAGCAGCCATACTAGCGGGGGGGAAACAGATACGCAGTATTTT

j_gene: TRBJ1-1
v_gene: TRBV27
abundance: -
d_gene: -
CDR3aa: CASRPRAGGEAFF
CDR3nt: TGTGCCAGCAGACCCCGGGCGGGAGGGGAAGCTTTCTTT

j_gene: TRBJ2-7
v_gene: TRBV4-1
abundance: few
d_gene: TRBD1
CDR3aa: CASSPVWDRDNYEQYF
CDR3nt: TGCGCCAGCAGCCCTGTGTGGGACAGGGACAATTACGAGCAGTACTTC

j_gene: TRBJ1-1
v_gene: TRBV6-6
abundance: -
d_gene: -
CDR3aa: CASSYPTGLNTEAFF
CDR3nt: TGTGCCAGCAGTTACCCCACAGGCCTGAACACTGAAGCTTTCTTT

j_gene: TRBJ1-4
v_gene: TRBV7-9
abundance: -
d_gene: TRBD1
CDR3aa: CASTLGTDNEKLFF
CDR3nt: TGTGCCAGCACCCTGGGGACAGATAATGAAAAACTGTTTTTT

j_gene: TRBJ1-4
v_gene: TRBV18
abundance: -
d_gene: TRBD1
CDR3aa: CASSPRTGSEKLFF
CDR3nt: TGTGCCAGCTCACCTAGGACAGGGAGTGAAAAACTGTTTTTT

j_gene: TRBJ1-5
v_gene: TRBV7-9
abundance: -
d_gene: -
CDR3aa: CASSLVLAVDTSNQPQHF
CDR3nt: TGTGCCAGCAGCTTAGTATTAGCTGTGGACACCAGCAATCAGCCCCAGCATTTT

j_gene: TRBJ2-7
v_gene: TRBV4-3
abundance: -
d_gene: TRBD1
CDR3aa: CASSRGTGGWYEQYF
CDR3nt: TGCGCCAGCAGCCGAGGGACAGGGGGCTGGTACGAGCAGTACTTC

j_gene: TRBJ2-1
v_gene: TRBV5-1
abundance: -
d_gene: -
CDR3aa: CASSLLSAPGSNEQFF
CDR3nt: TGCGCCAGCAGCCTCCTCAGCGCCCCGGGGTCCAATGAGCAGTTCTTC

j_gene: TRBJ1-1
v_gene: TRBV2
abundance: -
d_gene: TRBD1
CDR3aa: CASIRTGGMNTEAFF
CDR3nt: TGTGCCAGCATTCGGACAGGGGGCATGAACACTGAAGCTTTCTTT

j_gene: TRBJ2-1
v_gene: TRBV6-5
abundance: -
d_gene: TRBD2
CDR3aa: CASNAGGRYNEQFF
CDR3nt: TGTGCCAGCAACGCGGGGGGCCGATACAATGAGCAGTTCTTC

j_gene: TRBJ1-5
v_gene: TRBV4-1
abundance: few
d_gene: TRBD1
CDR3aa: CASSQITGDQPQHF
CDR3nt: TGCGCCAGCAGCCAAATCACAGGGGATCAGCCCCAGCATTTT

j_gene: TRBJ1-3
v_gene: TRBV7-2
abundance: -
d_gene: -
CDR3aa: CASSFNSLSGNTIYF
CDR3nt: TGTGCCAGCAGCTTTAACAGCCTCTCTGGAAACACCATATATTTT

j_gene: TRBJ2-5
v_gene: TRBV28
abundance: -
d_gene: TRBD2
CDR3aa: CASSRTSGGQETQYF
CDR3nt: TGTGCCAGCAGCAGAACTAGCGGGGGGCAAGAGACCCAGTACTTC

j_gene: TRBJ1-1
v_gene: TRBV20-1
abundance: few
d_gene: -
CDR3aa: CSVLFAGVAFF
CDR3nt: TGCAGTGTTCTCTTTGCAGGGGTAGCTTTCTTT

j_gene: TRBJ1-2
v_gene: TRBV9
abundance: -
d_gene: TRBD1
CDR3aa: CASTPSGTGGTNYGYTF
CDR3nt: TGTGCCAGCACGCCTTCAGGGACAGGGGGGACTAACTATGGCTACACCTTC

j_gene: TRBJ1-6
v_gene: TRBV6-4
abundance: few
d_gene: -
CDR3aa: CASSDRGYNSPLHF
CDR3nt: TGTGCCAGCAGTGACAGGGGCTATAATTCACCCCTCCACTTT

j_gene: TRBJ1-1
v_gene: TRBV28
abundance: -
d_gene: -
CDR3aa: CASSLDGRSAFF
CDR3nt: TGTGCCAGCAGCCTAGATGGGAGGTCGGCTTTCTTT

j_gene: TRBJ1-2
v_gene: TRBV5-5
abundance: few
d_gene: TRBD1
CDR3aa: CASQDRANYGYTF
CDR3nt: TGTGCCAGCCAGGACAGGGCTAACTATGGCTACACCTTC

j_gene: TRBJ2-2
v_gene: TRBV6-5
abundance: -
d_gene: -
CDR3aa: CASSYEGGTGELFF
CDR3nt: TGTGCCAGCAGTTACGAGGGAGGCACCGGGGAGCTGTTTTTT

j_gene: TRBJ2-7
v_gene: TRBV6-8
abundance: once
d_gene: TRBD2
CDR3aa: CASSYGGGGEQYF
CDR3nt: TGTGCCAGCAGTTACGGCGGGGGGGGCGAGCAGTACTTC

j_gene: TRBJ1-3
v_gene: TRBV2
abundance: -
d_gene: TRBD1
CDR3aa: CASSPGTGGVRNTIYF
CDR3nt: TGTGCCAGCAGCCCAGGGACAGGGGGCGTAAGGAACACCATATATTTT

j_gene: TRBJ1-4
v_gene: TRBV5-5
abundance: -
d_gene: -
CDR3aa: CASSPVQGYLEKLFF
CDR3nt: TGTGCCAGCAGCCCCGTACAGGGTTATTTAGAAAAACTGTTTTTT

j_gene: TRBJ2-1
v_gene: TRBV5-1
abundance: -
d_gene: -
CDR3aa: CASRDWNEQFF
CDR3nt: TGCGCCAGCCGGGACTGGAATGAGCAGTTCTTC

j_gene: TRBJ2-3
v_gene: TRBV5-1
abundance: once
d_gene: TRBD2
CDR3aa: CASSLVAGGLSDTQYF
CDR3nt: TGCGCCAGCAGCTTGGTAGCGGGGGGGCTCTCAGATACGCAGTATTTT

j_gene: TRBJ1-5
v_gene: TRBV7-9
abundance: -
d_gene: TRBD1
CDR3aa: CASSLTGGGQPQHF
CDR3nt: TGTGCCAGCAGTCTGACAGGGGGCGGTCAGCCCCAGCATTTT

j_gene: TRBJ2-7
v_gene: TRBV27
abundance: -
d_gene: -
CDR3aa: CASSLNFPDSQWGLYEQYF
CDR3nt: TGTGCCAGCAGTTTAAATTTTCCGGACAGCCAATGGGGCTTATACGAGCAGTACTTC

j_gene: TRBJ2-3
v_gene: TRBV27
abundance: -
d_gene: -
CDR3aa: CASSLRGGGSFTDTQYF
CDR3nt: TGTGCCAGCAGTTTACGCGGCGGGGGCTCTTTCACAGATACGCAGTATTTT

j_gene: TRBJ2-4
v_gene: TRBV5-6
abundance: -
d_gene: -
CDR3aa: CASSLLFPEQINIQYF
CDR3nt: TGTGCCAGCAGCTTGCTGTTTCCTGAACAGATCAACATTCAGTACTTC

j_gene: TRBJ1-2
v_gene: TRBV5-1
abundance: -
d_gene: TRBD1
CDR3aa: CASSLDPIQGIANYGYTF
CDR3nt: TGCGCCAGCAGCTTGGACCCTATACAGGGGATAGCTAACTATGGCTACACCTTC

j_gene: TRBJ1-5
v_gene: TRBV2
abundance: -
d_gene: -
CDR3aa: CASSEIETGWRNQPQHF
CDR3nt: TGTGCCAGCAGTGAGATTGAGACAGGATGGAGGAATCAGCCCCAGCATTTT

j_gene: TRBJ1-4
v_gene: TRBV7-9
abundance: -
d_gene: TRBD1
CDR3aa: CASSYLTGQSLEKLFF
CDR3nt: TGTGCCAGCAGCTATTTAACGGGACAGTCCTTAGAAAAACTGTTTTTT

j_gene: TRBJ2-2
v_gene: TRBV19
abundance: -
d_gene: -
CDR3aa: CASSIPAGPSIGELFF
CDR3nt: TGTGCCAGTAGTATTCCCGCAGGGCCGTCCATCGGGGAGCTGTTTTTT

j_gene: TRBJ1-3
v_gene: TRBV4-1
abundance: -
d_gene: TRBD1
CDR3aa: CASSPNRGFGNTIYF
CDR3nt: TGCGCCAGCAGTCCAAACAGGGGGTTTGGAAACACCATATATTTT

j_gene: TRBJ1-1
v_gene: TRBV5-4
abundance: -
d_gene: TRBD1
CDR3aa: CASSPDRDSPEAFF
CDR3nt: TGTGCCAGCAGCCCGGACAGGGACTCCCCTGAAGCTTTCTTT

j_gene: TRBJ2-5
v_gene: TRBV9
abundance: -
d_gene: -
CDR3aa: CASSVFGLNQETQYF
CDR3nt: TGTGCCAGCAGCGTATTCGGACTAAATCAAGAGACCCAGTACTTC

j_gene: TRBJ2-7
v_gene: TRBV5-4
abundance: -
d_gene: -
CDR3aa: CASSSGSVRGSIKQYF
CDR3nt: TGTGCCAGCAGCTCAGGCTCGGTCAGGGGCAGTATTAAGCAGTACTTC

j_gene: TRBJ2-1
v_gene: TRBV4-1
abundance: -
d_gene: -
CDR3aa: CASSPGTSEQFF
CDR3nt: TGCGCCAGCAGCCCCGGTACTAGCGAGCAGTTCTTC

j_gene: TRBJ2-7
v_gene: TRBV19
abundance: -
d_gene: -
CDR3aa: CASSATGYEQYF
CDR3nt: TGTGCCAGTAGCGCGACGGGTTACGAGCAGTACTTC

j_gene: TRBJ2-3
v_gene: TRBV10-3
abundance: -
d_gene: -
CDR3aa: CAIRQRSTDTQYF
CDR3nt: TGTGCCATCAGACAGCGGAGCACAGATACGCAGTATTTT